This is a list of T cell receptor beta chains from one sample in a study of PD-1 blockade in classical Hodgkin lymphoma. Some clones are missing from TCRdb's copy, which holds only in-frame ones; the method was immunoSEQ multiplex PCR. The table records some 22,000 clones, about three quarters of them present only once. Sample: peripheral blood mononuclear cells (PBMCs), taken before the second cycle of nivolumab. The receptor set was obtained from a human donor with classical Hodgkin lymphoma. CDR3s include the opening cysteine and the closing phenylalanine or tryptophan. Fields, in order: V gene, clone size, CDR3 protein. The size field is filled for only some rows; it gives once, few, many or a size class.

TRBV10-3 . CAISKGQDYEQYF
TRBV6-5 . CASSFATDAYGYTF
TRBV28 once CASSLTTKPGGTEAFF
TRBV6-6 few CASSYSGGASDEQYF
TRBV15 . CATSRGGDAYEQYF
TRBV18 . CASSLEAGEQFF
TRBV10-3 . CAAGYLYEQYF
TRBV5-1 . CASSSGQLNTEAFF
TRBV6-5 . CASSYSGTRLNEQFF
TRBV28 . CASTLPGMDEQFF
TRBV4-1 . CASSPSAQRGYTDTQYF
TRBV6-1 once CASKTGASDTQYF
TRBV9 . CASSPEALAGPFGEQFF
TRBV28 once CASRRGANTGELFF
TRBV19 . CASRGQSYGYTF
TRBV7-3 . CASSLKTLAGTRSTDTQYF
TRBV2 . CASSEEILRAGELFF
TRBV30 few CAWRPTAFSGANVLTF
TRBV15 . CATSTQASEQFF
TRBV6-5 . CASSYSGSNQPQHF
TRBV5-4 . CASSSAGAGASPYNEQFF
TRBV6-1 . CASKKAAGELFF
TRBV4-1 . CASSPRTSGRYEKANTGELFF
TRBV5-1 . CASSLDSGRANEQFF
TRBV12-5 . CASGLVGTSGTTDTQYF
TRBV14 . CASSQDLLTRYF
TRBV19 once CASSRTVISYNEQFF
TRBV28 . CAIGLAGGRQYF
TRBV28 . CASGSLNQPQHF
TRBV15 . CATSRDRNSAGGYTF
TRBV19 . CASSILGSLFRNEQFF
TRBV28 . CASSFPGTGRGEF
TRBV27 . CASSFGTGVDEQYF
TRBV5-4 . CASSLDYRPYTDTQYF
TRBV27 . CASSLGTSGYNEQFF
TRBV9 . CASSGREGASEKLFF
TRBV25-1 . CASSATSAEFF
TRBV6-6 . CASSYDRGIESEKLFF
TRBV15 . CATSGTGSRQPQHF
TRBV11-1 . CASTQTSGVNEQFF